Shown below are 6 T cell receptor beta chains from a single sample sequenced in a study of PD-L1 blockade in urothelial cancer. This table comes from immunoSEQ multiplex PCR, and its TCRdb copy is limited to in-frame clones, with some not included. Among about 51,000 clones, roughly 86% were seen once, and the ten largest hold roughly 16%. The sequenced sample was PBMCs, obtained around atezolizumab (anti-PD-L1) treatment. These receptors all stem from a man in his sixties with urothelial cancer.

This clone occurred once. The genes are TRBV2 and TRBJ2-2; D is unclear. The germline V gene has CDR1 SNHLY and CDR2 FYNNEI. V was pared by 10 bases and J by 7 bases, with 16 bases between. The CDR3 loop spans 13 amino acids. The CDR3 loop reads CAIAPTLFGELFF. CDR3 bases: TGTGCCATTGCGCCCACCCTCTTCGGGGAGCTGTTTTTT. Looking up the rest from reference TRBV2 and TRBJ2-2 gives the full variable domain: EPEVTQTPSHQVTQMGQEVILRCVPISNHLYFYWYRQILGQKVEFLVSFYNNEISEKSEIFDDQFSVERPDGSNFTLKIRSTKLEDSAMYFCAIAPTLFGELFFGEGSRLTVL.

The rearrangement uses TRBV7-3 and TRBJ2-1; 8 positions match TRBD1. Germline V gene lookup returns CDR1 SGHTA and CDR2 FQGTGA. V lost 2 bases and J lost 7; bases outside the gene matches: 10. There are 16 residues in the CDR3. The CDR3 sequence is CASSLDPGQETNEQFF. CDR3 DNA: TGTGCCAGCAGCTTAGACCCGGGACAGGAGACGAATGAGCAGTTCTTC.

The CDR3 protein is CASSPGGAGNYEQYF. CDR3 in DNA: TGTGCCAGCAGCCCCGGAGGGGCCGGAAACTACGAGCAGTACTTC. The rearrangement joins TRBV7-2 to TRBJ2-7; perhaps TRBD2 as D (6 bases). The CDR3 totals 15 residues. The germline gives CDR1 SGHTA, CDR2 FQGNSA. V dropped 5 bases and J dropped 3 bases, with 17 bases sitting between them.

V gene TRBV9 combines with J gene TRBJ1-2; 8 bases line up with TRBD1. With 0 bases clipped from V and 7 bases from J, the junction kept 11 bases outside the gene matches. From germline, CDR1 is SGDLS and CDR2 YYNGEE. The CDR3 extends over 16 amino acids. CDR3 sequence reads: CASSVAVGTGLGGYTF. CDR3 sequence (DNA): TGTGCCAGCAGCGTAGCTGTAGGGACAGGATTAGGTGGCTACACCTTC.

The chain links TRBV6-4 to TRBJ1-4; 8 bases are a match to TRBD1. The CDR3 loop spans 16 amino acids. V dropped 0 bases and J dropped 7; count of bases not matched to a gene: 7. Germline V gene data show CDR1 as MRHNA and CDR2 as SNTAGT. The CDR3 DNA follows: TGTGCCAGCAGTGACTCGATTGGACAGGGACTTGAAAAACTGTTTTTT. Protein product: CASSDSIGQGLEKLFF.

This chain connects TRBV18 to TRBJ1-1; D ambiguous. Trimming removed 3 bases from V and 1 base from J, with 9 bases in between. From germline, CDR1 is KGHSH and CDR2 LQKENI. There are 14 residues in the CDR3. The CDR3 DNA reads TGTGCCAGCTCACCGGAGGCAGGGAACACTGAAGCTTTCTTT. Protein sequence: CASSPEAGNTEAFF.